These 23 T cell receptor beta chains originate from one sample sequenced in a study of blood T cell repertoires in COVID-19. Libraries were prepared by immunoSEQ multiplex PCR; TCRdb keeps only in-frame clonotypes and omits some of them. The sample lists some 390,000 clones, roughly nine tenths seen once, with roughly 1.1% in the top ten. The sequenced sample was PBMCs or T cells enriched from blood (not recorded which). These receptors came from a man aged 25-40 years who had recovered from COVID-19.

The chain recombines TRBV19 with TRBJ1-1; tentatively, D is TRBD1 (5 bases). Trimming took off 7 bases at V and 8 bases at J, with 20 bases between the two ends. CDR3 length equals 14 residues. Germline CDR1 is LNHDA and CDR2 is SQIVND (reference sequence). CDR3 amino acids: CASTPGRGLPEAFF. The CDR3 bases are TGTGCCAGTACCCCGGGGAGGGGTTTACCGGAAGCTTTCTTT.

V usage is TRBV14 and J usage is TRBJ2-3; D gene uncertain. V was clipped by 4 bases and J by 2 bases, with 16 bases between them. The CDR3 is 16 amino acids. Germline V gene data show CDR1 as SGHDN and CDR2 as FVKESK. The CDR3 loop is CASSPQEETNTDTQYF. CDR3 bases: TGTGCCAGCAGCCCCCAAGAGGAAACTAACACAGATACGCAGTATTTT.

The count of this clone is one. For the CDR3, the DNA is TGTGCCAGTACCCCCCCCTCTAGGCCTGGGGAGCAGTTCTTC. It yields the protein CASTPPSRPGEQFF. This rearrangement joins TRBV19 to TRBJ2-1; D gene uncertain. V lost 7 bases, J lost 10 bases, and 20 bases lay in between. The CDR3 has 14 residues. Germline CDR1 is LNHDA and CDR2 is SQIVND (reference sequence). The full variable domain, completed using reference TRBV19 and TRBJ2-1, is DGGITQSPKYLFRKEGQNVTLSCEQNLNHDAMYWYRQDPGQGLRLIYYSQIVNDFQKGDIAEGYSVSREKKESFPLTVTSAQKNPTAFYLCASTPPSRPGEQFFGPGTRLTVL.

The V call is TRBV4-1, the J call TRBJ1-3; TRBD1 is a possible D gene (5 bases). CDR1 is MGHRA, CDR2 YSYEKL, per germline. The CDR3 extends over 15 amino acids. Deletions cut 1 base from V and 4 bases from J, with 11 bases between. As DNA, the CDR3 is TGCGCCAGCAGCCAAGGGGGCACATGGGGAAACACCATATATTTT. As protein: CASSQGGTWGNTIYF.

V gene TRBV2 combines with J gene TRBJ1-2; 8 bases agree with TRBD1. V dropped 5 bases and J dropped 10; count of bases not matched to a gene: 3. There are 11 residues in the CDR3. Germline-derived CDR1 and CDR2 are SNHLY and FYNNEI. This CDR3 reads CASSQGAVYTF. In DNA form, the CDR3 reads TGTGCCAGCAGTCAGGGGGCTGTCTACACCTTC.

The DNA of the CDR3 is TGCGCCAGCAGCATAAACAAATACGAGCAGTACTTC. Protein product: CASSINKYEQYF. The V call is TRBV5-1, the J call TRBJ2-7; D remains unclear. CDR1 SGHRS and CDR2 YFSETQ come from the germline V gene. V was trimmed by 4 bases and J by 4 bases, leaving 9 bases between them. This CDR3 has 12 amino acids.

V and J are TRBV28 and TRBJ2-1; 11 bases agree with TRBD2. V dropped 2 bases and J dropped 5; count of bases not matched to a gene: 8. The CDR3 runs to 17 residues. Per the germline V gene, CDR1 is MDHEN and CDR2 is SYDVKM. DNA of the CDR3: TGTGCCAGCAGTTTAAACCTAGCGGGAGGACCAAACAATGAGCAGTTCTTC. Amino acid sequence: CASSLNLAGGPNNEQFF.

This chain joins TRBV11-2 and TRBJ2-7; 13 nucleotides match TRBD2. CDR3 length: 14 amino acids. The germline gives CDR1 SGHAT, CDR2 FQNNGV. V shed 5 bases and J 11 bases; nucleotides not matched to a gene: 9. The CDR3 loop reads CASSPGLAGEEKYF. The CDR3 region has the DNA TGTGCCAGCAGCCCTGGACTAGCGGGAGAGGAGAAGTACTTC.

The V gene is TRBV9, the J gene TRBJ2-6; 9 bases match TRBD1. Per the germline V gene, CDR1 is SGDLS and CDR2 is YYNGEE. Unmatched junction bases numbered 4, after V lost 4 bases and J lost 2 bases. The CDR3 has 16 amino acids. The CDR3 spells CASSKGQGTGANVLTF. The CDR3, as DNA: TGTGCCAGCAGCAAAGGACAGGGGACTGGGGCCAACGTCCTGACTTTC.

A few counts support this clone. As DNA, the CDR3 is TGTGCCAGCAGTTTATGGCAGAAGGCTTTCTTT. It translates to CASSLWQKAFF. This chain links TRBV28 with TRBJ1-1; D is undetermined. The CDR3 has 11 amino acids. Germline CDR1 MDHEN, CDR2 SYDVKM. Trimming stripped 0 bases from V and 11 bases from J, with 7 bases between.

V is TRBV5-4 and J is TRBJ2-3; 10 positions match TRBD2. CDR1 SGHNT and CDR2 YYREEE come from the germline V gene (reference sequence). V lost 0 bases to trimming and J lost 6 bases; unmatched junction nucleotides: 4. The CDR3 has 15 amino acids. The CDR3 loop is CASSLALAGSDTQYF. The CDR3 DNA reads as TGTGCCAGCAGCTTGGCACTAGCGGGATCCGATACGCAGTATTTT.

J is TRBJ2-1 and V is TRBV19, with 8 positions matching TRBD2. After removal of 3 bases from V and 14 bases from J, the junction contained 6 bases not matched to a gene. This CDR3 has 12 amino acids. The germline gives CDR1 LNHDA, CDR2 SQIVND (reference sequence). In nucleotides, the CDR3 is TGTGCCAGTAGTATTTCCAGCGGGAGAAAGTTCTTC. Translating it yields CASSISSGRKFF.

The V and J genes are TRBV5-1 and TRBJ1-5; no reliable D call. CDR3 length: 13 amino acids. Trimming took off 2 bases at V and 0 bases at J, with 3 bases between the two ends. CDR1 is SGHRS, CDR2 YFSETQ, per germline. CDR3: CASSFSSNQPQHF. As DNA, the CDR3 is TGCGCCAGCAGCTTTAGTAGCAATCAGCCCCAGCATTTT.

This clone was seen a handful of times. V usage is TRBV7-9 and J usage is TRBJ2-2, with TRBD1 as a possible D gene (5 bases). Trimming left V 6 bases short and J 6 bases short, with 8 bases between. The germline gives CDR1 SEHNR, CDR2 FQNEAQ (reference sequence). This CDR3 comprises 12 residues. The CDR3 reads CASSSRAGELFF. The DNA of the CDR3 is TGTGCCAGCAGTTCCAGGGCCGGGGAGCTGTTTTTT.

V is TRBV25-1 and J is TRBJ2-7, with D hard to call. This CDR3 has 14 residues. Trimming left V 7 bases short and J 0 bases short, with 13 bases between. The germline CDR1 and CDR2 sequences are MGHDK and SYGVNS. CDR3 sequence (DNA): TGTGCCAGCACCCTAGATGGGTCCTCCTACGAGCAGTACTTC. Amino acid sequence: CASTLDGSSYEQYF.

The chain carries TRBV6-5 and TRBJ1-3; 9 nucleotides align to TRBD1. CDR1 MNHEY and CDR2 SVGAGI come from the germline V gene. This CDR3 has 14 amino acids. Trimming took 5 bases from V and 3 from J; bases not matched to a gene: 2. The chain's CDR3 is CASSRTGDGNTIYF. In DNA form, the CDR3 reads TGTGCCAGCAGTCGGACAGGGGATGGAAACACCATATATTTT.

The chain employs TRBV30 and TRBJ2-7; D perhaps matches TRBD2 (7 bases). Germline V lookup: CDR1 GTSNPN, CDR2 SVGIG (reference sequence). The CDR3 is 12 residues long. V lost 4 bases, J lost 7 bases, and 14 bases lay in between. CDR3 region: CAWKGGAKEQYF. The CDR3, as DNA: TGTGCCTGGAAAGGGGGGGCGAAGGAGCAGTACTTC. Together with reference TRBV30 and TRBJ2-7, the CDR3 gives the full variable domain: SQTIHQWPATLVQPVGSPLSLECTVEGTSNPNLYWYRQAAGRGLQLLFYSVGIGQISSEVPQNLSASRPQDRQFILSSKKLLLSDSGFYLCAWKGGAKEQYFGPGTRLTVT.

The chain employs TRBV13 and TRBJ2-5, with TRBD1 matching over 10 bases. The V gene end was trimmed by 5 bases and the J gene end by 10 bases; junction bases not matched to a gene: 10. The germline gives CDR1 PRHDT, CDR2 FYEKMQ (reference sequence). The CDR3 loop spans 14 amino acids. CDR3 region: CASSKAGTGVGQYF. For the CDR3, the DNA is TGTGCCAGCAGCAAAGCCGGGACAGGGGTGGGCCAGTACTTC.

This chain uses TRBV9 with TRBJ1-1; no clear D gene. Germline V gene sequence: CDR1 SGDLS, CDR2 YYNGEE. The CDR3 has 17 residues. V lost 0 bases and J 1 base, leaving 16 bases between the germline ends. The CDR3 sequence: CASSVALTGSGNTEAFF. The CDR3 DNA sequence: TGTGCCAGCAGCGTAGCCCTCACTGGCTCGGGGAACACTGAAGCTTTCTTT.

CDR3 loop: CASSLASIGELFF. DNA for the CDR3: TGTGCCAGCAGTTTGGCTTCCATCGGGGAGCTGTTTTTT. The chain is built from TRBV12-3 or TRBV12-4 and TRBJ2-2; no firm D call. The ends were cut back, 3 bases at V and 7 bases at J, with 9 bases in the middle. CDR3 length: 13 amino acids.

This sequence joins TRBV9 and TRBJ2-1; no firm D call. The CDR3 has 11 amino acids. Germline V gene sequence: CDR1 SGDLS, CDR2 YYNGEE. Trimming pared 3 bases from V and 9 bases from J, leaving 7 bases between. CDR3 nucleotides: TGTGCCAGCAGCGCCGGGTTTGAGCAGTTCTTC. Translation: CASSAGFEQFF.

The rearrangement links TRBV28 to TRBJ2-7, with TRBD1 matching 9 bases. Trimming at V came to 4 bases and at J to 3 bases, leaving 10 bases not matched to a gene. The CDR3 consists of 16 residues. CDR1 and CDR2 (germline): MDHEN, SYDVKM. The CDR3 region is CASSSIRDRVGYEQYF. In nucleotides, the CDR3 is TGTGCCAGCAGTTCAATCCGGGACAGGGTGGGCTACGAGCAGTACTTC.

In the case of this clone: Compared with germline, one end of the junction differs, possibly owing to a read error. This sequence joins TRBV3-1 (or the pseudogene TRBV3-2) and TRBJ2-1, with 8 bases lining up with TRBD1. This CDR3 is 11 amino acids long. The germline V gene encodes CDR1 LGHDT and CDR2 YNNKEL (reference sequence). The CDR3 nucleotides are TGTGCCAGCAGCCAGGACAGGGCCCTAGTCTTC. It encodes CASSQDRALVF.